This T cell receptor beta chain comes out of a study of PD-L1 blockade in urothelial cancer. About the study: Median T cell yield from blood was over 130,000.

The sample's time point: pretreatment peripheral blood. Only in-frame clones appear in the TCRdb table, and some are missing; sequencing was by immunoSEQ multiplex PCR. The table has some 120,000 clones, roughly 80% seen once. The trim removed 1 base at V and 6 bases at J, leaving 16 bases unmatched. This CDR3 has 19 residues. CDR1 and CDR2 from the germline V gene are SEHNR and FQNEAQ (reference sequence). The sequence derives from a middle-aged man with urothelial cancer. The chain joins TRBV7-9 to TRBJ2-2, with 8 bases fitting TRBD2. Sequenced material: PBMCs, taken around atezolizumab (anti-PD-L1) treatment. DNA of the CDR3: TGTGCCAGCAGCTTAGAGGGGACTAGGATTGCAGGACTCTCCGGGGAGCTGTTTTTT. The encoded protein is CASSLEGTRIAGLSGELFF.